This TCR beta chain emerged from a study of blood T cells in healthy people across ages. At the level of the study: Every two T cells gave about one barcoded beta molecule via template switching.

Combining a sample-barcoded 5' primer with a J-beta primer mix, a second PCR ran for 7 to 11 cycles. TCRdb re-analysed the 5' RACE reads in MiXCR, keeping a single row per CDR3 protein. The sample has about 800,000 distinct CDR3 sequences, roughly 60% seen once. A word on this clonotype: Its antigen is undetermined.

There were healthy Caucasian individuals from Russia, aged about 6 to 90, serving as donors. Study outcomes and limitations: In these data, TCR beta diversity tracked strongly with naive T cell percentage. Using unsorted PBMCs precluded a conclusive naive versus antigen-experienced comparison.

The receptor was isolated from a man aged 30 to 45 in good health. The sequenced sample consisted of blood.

The CDR3 coding sequence is TGCGCCAGCAGCTTGGTTGTGGGGCGCGGGGAGACCCAGTACTTC. It specifies CASSLVVGRGETQYF. The rearrangement uses TRBV5-1 and TRBJ2-7; D is perhaps TRBD1 or TRBD2 (5 bases each). Gene TRBJ2-5 matches the end of the DNA better, so the J call may be wrong. In germline, CDR1 is SGHRS, CDR2 YFSETQ. This CDR3 has 15 residues.